These 19 T cell receptor beta chains originate from one sample sequenced in a study of beta chain features in type 1 diabetes. Study-level findings and limits: All four CD4+ subsets of Type 1 diabetes patients contained TCRB CDR3s that were moderately but significantly shorter.

Antigens for these TCRs are unknown. Expressed TCRB transcripts were sequenced because the isolated RNA had all been reverse transcribed beforehand. Using immunoSEQ multiplex PCR, the repertoire was profiled, and TCRdb retains in-frame clones only, with some absent. The table lists about 270,000 clones, over 11% of them singletons. Specimen: naive CD4+ T cells from blood. The source is a young man with type 1 diabetes.

The table lists this clone with a few counts. The chain couples TRBV28 to TRBJ1-2; no reliable D call. Looked up from germline, CDR1 is MDHEN and CDR2 is SYDVKM. CDR3 size: 12 residues. The V gene lost 3 bases and the J gene lost 3 bases, with 5 bases spanning the gap. The CDR3 sequence: CASSFGYYGYTF. In DNA, the CDR3 is TGTGCCAGCAGTTTCGGGTACTATGGCTACACCTTC.

V gene TRBV30 combines with J gene TRBJ2-7; the match to TRBD2 covers 7 bases. This CDR3 contains 13 residues. Germline lookup yields CDR1 GTSNPN and CDR2 SVGIG (reference sequence). V lost 6 bases to trimming and J lost 7 bases; unmatched junction nucleotides: 12. The DNA for the CDR3 is TGTGCCTGTCAGCTGCGGGAGAATAAAGAGCAGTACTTC. Translated: CACQLRENKEQYF.

This clone has more than one count but fewer than ten. CDR3 nucleotides: TGTGCCAGCAGCTTAGGCGGGAGGGCCTACGAGCAGTACTTC. Translation gives CASSLGGRAYEQYF. This chain connects TRBV7-2 to TRBJ2-7; 9 bases line up with TRBD2. CDR1 and CDR2 (germline): SGHTA, FQGNSA. The CDR3 sequence is 14 residues long. V dropped 1 base and J dropped 2; count of bases not matched to a gene: 0.

V usage is TRBV5-1 and J usage is TRBJ2-1, with 15 positions matching TRBD2. The V gene's germline CDR1 is SGHRS and CDR2 YFSETQ. This CDR3 region has 16 residues. The junction had 9 bases not matched to a gene; V was cut back by 3 bases and J by 11 bases. In DNA, the CDR3 is TGCGCCAGCAGCTCAGAGGCGGGACTAGCGGGAGGTCAGCAGTTCTTC. As protein: CASSSEAGLAGGQQFF.

This chain connects TRBV2 to TRBJ1-1; D uncertain. In germline, CDR1 is SNHLY, CDR2 FYNNEI. The CDR3 extends over 14 amino acids. Deletions cut 7 bases from V and 5 bases from J, with 17 bases between. This CDR3 reads CASTSGMVGTEAFF. As DNA, the CDR3 is TGTGCCAGCACTTCAGGTATGGTTGGGACTGAAGCTTTCTTT.

This clone turned up a few times. The rearrangement uses TRBV2 and TRBJ1-1; D gene ambiguous. The ends were cut back, 3 bases at V and 4 bases at J, with 9 bases in the middle. The CDR3 covers 13 residues. The V gene's germline CDR1 is SNHLY and CDR2 FYNNEI. The CDR3 region is CASSEAEVTEAFF. The CDR3 DNA sequence: TGTGCCAGCAGTGAGGCAGAGGTCACTGAAGCTTTCTTT.

This clone was found a few times. The J gene is TRBJ2-5, the V gene TRBV7-9; a possible D gene is TRBD2 (6 bases). CDR3 size: 13 residues. Between the trimmed V and J ends, which lost 7 bases and 5 bases, there was a span of 14 bases. Germline values: CDR1 SEHNR, CDR2 FQNEAQ (reference sequence). CDR3 loop: CASNGGVGETQYF. The DNA for the CDR3 is TGTGCCAGCAACGGAGGGGTCGGGGAGACCCAGTACTTC. The full variable domain, its missing parts supplied by reference TRBV7-9 and TRBJ2-5, is DTGVSQNPRHKITKRGQNVTFRCDPISEHNRLYWYRQTLGQGPEFLTYFQNEAQLEKSRLLSDRFSAERPKGSFSTLEIQRTEQGDSAMYLCASNGGVGETQYFGPGTRLLVL.

This clone has a handful of counts. The rearrangement uses TRBV2 and TRBJ2-2; 11 nucleotides line up with TRBD2. CDR1 is SNHLY, CDR2 FYNNEI, per germline. V shed 5 bases and J 6 bases; nucleotides not matched to a gene: 5. The CDR3 runs 15 residues. CDR3 sequence (DNA): TGTGCCAGCAGTACTAGCGGGAGAACGGCCGGGGAGCTGTTTTTT. Its translation is CASSTSGRTAGELFF.

The chain links TRBV11-3 to TRBJ2-4, with a tentative D call TRBD1 (6 bases). CDR1 SGHNT and CDR2 YENEEA come from the germline V gene. V lost 6 bases, J lost 1 base, and 7 bases lay in between. The CDR3 contains 13 residues. The chain's CDR3 is CASSQGAKNIQYF. The CDR3 DNA follows: TGTGCCAGCAGTCAGGGGGCCAAAAACATTCAGTACTTC.

This clone was counted between two and nine times. This chain joins TRBV5-6 and TRBJ1-2, with TRBD1 identical over 7 bases. Germline V lookup: CDR1 SGHDT, CDR2 YYEEEE. V lost 2 bases and J lost 8; bases outside the gene matches: 6. The length of the CDR3 is 13 residues. CDR3: CASSFRTGWGYTF. The DNA of the CDR3 is TGTGCCAGCAGCTTCAGGACAGGATGGGGCTACACCTTC.

This rearrangement joins TRBV5-1 to TRBJ2-7; no reliable D call. The CDR3 runs 14 residues. Trimming left V 0 bases short and J 4 bases short, with 11 bases between. Germline V gene lookup returns CDR1 SGHRS and CDR2 YFSETQ. The CDR3 DNA sequence: TGCGCCAGCAGCTTGGAGGCTAGATTGTACGAGCAGTACTTC. It specifies CASSLEARLYEQYF.

The genes are TRBV11-3 and TRBJ2-1; D is possibly TRBD2 (6 bases). The CDR3 runs to 17 residues. Trimming left V 5 bases short and J 0 bases short, with 17 bases between. The germline V gene encodes CDR1 SGHNT and CDR2 YENEEA. The CDR3 is CASSQMGGGSSYNEQFF. The DNA of the CDR3 is TGTGCCAGCAGCCAGATGGGTGGGGGGAGCTCCTACAATGAGCAGTTCTTC.

This sequence joins TRBV18 and TRBJ1-5; D call uncertain. Germline CDR1 is KGHSH and CDR2 is LQKENI. V shed 4 bases and J shed 5 bases, with 9 bases lying between them. The CDR3 has 13 residues. The CDR3 protein is CASSLGRDQPQHF. CDR3 nucleotides: TGTGCCAGCTCACTCGGTCGCGATCAGCCCCAGCATTTT.

This clone was observed a handful of times. This chain connects TRBV7-9 to TRBJ1-5; 7 nucleotides align to TRBD1. The V segment lost 5 bases and the J segment 2 bases; nucleotides outside the gene matches: 9. CDR3 length equals 16 residues. CDR1 is SEHNR and CDR2 is FQNEAQ in the germline V gene (reference sequence). As DNA, the CDR3 is TGTGCCAGCAGCCCACAGGGGCGAGGGGGCAATCAGCCCCAGCATTTT. Translating gives CASSPQGRGGNQPQHF.

In its sample, this clone was seen a few times. The CDR3 spells CSVVAKQGATGYTF. For the CDR3, the DNA is TGCAGCGTTGTCGCCAAACAGGGGGCAACTGGCTACACCTTC. The chain joins TRBV29-1 to TRBJ1-2; 9 positions match TRBD1. The CDR3 extends over 14 amino acids. Per germline, CDR1 SQVTM and CDR2 ANQGSEA. The ends lost 4 bases at V and 7 bases at J; junction bases unmatched: 10.

This clone was observed a handful of times. V usage is TRBV4-1 and J usage is TRBJ1-3, with D possibly being TRBD1 (5 bases). The germline V gene encodes CDR1 MGHRA and CDR2 YSYEKL. This CDR3 comprises 19 residues. V was pared by 3 bases and J by 0 bases, with 21 bases between. The CDR3 coding sequence is TGCGCCAGCAGCCACCATCTGGTTTCCAGGGCAAACTCTGGAAACACCATATATTTT. As protein: CASSHHLVSRANSGNTIYF.

The V and J genes are TRBV9 and TRBJ2-4, with D maybe TRBD2 (6 bases). Germline V gene lookup returns CDR1 SGDLS and CDR2 YYNGEE. The CDR3 has 16 amino acids. V lost 0 bases and J lost 1, with 11 bases in between. The CDR3 protein is CASSVDGGLAKNIQYF. The CDR3 nucleotides read TGTGCCAGCAGCGTAGACGGGGGTTTGGCCAAAAACATTCAGTACTTC.

A few counts support this clone. The rearrangement uses TRBV7-2 and TRBJ2-7, with 7 bases identical to TRBD2. The germline CDR1 and CDR2 sequences are SGHTA and FQGNSA. The V and J ends lost 0 bases and 5 bases, in that order; junction bases with no gene match: 4. This CDR3 contains 14 residues. CDR3 nucleotide sequence: TGTGCCAGCAGCTTAGCAGTTGGGGGGGACGAGCAGTACTTC. Encoded protein: CASSLAVGGDEQYF.

V gene TRBV9 combines with J gene TRBJ2-3; the match to TRBD2 covers 13 bases. The CDR3 is 18 residues long. Trimming removed 0 bases from V and 7 bases from J; junction bases left unmatched: 11. CDR1 is SGDLS, CDR2 YYNGEE, per germline. The CDR3 DNA follows: TGTGCCAGCAGCGTAGCTCCAGGACTAGCGGGAGCGATGAATACGCAGTATTTT. Translating gives CASSVAPGLAGAMNTQYF.